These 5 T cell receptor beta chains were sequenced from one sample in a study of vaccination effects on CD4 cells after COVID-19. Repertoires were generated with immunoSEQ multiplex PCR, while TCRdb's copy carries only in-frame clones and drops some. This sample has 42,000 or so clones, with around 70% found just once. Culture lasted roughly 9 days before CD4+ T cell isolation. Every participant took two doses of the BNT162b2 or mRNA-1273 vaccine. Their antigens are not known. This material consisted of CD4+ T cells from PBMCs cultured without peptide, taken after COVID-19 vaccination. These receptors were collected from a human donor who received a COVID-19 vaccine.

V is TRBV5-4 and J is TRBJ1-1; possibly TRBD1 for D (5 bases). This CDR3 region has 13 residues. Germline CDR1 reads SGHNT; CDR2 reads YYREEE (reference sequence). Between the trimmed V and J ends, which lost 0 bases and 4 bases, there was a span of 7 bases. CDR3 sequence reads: CASSLGGGTEAFF. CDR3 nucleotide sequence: TGTGCCAGCAGCTTGGGCGGGGGCACTGAAGCTTTCTTT.

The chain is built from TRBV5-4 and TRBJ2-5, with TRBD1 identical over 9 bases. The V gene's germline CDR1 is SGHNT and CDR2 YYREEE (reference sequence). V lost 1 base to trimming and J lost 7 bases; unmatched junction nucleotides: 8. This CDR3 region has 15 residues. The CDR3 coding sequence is TGTGCCAGCAGCTTGCCCGGGGACAGGGCCGTGACCCAGTACTTC. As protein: CASSLPGDRAVTQYF.

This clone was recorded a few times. The CDR3 DNA reads as TGTGCCAGCACTTCAGGTCAAGGTCACCAAGAGACCCAGTACTTC. Protein product: CASTSGQGHQETQYF. The chain uses TRBV25-1 and TRBJ2-5; the D is unclear. Trimming removed 7 bases at V and 0 bases at J, with 15 bases between. CDR1 and CDR2 (germline): MGHDK, SYGVNS. This CDR3 is built from 15 residues.

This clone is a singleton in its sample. The CDR3 coding sequence is TGTGCCAGCAAGGTGGGGGACGGACGCGAGCAGTACTTC. This sequence encodes CASKVGDGREQYF. The chain has TRBV7-9 and TRBJ2-7; possibly TRBD1 or TRBD2 for D (5 bases each). The V end was cut by 7 bases, the J end by 6 bases, with 16 bases between. The CDR3 is 13 residues long. Germline V gene sequence: CDR1 SEHNR, CDR2 FQNEAQ (reference sequence).

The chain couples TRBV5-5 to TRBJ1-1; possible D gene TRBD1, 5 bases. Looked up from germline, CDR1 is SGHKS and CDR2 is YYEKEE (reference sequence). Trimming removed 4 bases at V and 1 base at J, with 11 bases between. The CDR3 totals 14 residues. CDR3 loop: CASSNQGGNTEAFF. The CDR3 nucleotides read TGTGCCAGCAGCAATCAGGGAGGGAACACTGAAGCTTTCTTT.